Listed here are 27 T cell receptor beta chains from one sample, sequenced in a study of T cell repertoires in cytomegalovirus infection. These TCRs are of unknown antigen specificity. Each CDR3 protein gets one entry after TCRdb re-called the reads with MiXCR. The sample lists 250,000 to 300,000 distinct CDR3 sequences; around 20% were seen once. The sample in question was cultured PBMCs, obtained from culture after CMV antigen stimulation. The receptors stem from a human donor in good health (CMV status not recorded). Some clones in this sample may be carry-over from other donors' samples.

The chain couples TRBV5-4 to TRBJ1-2; D may be TRBD1 (6 bases). The V gene's germline CDR1 is SGHNT and CDR2 YYREEE (reference sequence). Between the trimmed V and J ends, which lost 3 bases and 3 bases, there was a span of 15 bases. This CDR3 spans 15 amino acids. In DNA form, the CDR3 reads TGTGCCAGCAGCTCACTATACAGGGTAGACTATGGCTACACCTTC. This encodes CASSSLYRVDYGYTF.

This clonotype appeared many times. This rearrangement joins TRBV6-2 or TRBV6-3 to TRBJ2-5; 8 bases fit TRBD2. Trimming cost V 5 bases and J 5 bases; bases outside gene matches: 13. CDR3 length: 16 amino acids. Germline-derived CDR1 and CDR2 are MNHEY and SVGEGT. CDR3 DNA: TGTGCCAGCAGTCCCCAGAGCGGGAGAGGAGGCGAGACCCAGTACTTC. Amino acid sequence: CASSPQSGRGGETQYF.

This clonotype was seen repeatedly, ten times or more. The chain joins TRBV11-2 to TRBJ1-1, with 7 bases that match TRBD1. CDR1 and CDR2 (germline): SGHAT, FQNNGV. CDR3 size: 14 residues. V lost 5 bases and J lost 3; bases outside the gene matches: 6. CDR3: CASSQGGGDTEAFF. The CDR3 DNA follows: TGTGCCAGCAGCCAGGGGGGGGGTGACACTGAAGCTTTCTTT.

The genes are TRBV20-1 and TRBJ2-7; D gene uncertain. CDR3 length equals 11 residues. In germline, CDR1 is DFQATT, CDR2 SNEGSKA (reference sequence). Trimming removed 0 bases from V and 6 bases from J, with 6 bases in between. The CDR3 loop reads CSARERSEQYF. The DNA of the CDR3 is TGCAGTGCTAGAGAACGGTCCGAGCAGTACTTC.

This clonotype was detected many times. The chain links TRBV7-2 to TRBJ1-6; D is ambiguous. Trimming shortened V by 5 bases and J by 10 bases, and 15 bases separated the two germline ends. CDR3 length: 14 amino acids. CDR1 is SGHTA and CDR2 is FQGNSA in the germline V gene. CDR3 region: CASSRGLTDSPLHF. DNA of the CDR3: TGTGCCAGCAGCCGCGGCCTGACCGACTCACCCCTCCACTTT.

This clonotype has a count of ten or more. The chain has TRBV7-2 and TRBJ1-1, with TRBD1 as a possible D gene (6 bases). The germline gives CDR1 SGHTA, CDR2 FQGNSA. This CDR3 is built from 17 residues. The V and J ends lost 1 base and 3 bases respectively, with 18 bases between them. CDR3 protein: CASSLVMIWGADTEAFF. CDR3 DNA: TGTGCCAGCAGCTTAGTGATGATTTGGGGGGCTGACACTGAAGCTTTCTTT.

This rearrangement joins TRBV7-2 to TRBJ1-1; D might be TRBD1 (5 bases). The CDR3 sequence is 15 residues long. V was clipped by 3 bases and J by 1 base, with 12 bases between them. Germline V lookup: CDR1 SGHTA, CDR2 FQGNSA. The CDR3 region is CASSFTWQGNTEAFF. In DNA, the CDR3 is TGTGCCAGCAGCTTTACATGGCAGGGGAACACTGAAGCTTTCTTT.

This chain connects TRBV7-9 to TRBJ1-2; D uncertain. V lost 5 bases and J lost 6, with 13 bases in between. Germline V gene sequence: CDR1 SEHNR, CDR2 FQNEAQ (reference sequence). CDR3 length: 13 amino acids. Here the CDR3 DNA reads TGTGCCAGCAGCCCTGTCGCCGAAGATGGCTACACCTTC. Protein: CASSPVAEDGYTF.

This clonotype was counted a few times. This chain joins TRBV7-2 and TRBJ2-1; D gene unclear. The length of the CDR3 is 15 residues. CDR1 SGHTA and CDR2 FQGNSA come from the germline V gene. V was trimmed by 3 bases and J by 4 bases, leaving 13 bases between them. In nucleotides, the CDR3 is TGTGCCAGCAGCTTTCGTGGGCCGAGGTACAATGAGCAGTTCTTC. Its translation is CASSFRGPRYNEQFF.

This clonotype was seen ten or more times. The chain joins TRBV7-2 to TRBJ1-1, with a possible D match to TRBD1 (6 bases). With 3 bases removed from V and 3 bases from J, the gap between germline ends came to 11 bases. Germline CDR1 SGHTA, CDR2 FQGNSA. This CDR3 region has 14 residues. The CDR3 loop is CASSFPDSYTEAFF. The DNA of the CDR3 is TGTGCCAGCAGCTTTCCGGACAGCTACACTGAAGCTTTCTTT.

The J gene is TRBJ2-1, the V gene TRBV27, with 9 bases lining up with TRBD2. The CDR3 extends over 15 amino acids. Trimming removed 3 bases from V and 7 bases from J; junction bases left unmatched: 7. CDR1 is MNHEY, CDR2 SMNVEV, per germline (reference sequence). CDR3 coding DNA: TGTGCCAGCAGTTTTAGGGCTAGCGGGGAAAATGAGCAGTTCTTC. Encoded protein: CASSFRASGENEQFF.

The V gene is TRBV20-1, the J gene TRBJ1-1; possible D gene TRBD1, 6 bases. Trimming removed 1 base at V and 0 bases at J, with 12 bases between. The CDR3 is 15 residues long. Germline V gene sequence: CDR1 DFQATT, CDR2 SNEGSKA (reference sequence). CDR3 bases: TGCAGTGCTAGAGTTCCGGGACATCTGAACACTGAAGCTTTCTTT. Translated: CSARVPGHLNTEAFF.

The sample holds one count of this clonotype. The V gene is TRBV29-1, the J gene TRBJ2-3; TRBD2 agrees at 7 bases. The CDR3 covers 13 residues. Trimming at V came to 4 bases and at J to 5 bases, leaving 6 bases not matched to a gene. The germline gives CDR1 SQVTM, CDR2 ANQGSEA. CDR3 in DNA: TGCAGCGTTGTTGCGGGAGCAGTAGATACGCAGTATTTT. Its protein is CSVVAGAVDTQYF.

This clonotype has at least ten counts. The chain is built from TRBV14 and TRBJ2-7, with D possibly matching TRBD2 (6 bases). The CDR3 length is 19 residues. Trimming shortened V by 0 bases and J by 7 bases, and 28 bases separated the two germline ends. CDR1 SGHDN and CDR2 FVKESK come from the germline V gene. CDR3 nucleotides: TGTGCCAGCAGCCAAGATGAACCGTCCGGGGGATGCGTCGGTTTAGAGCAGTACGTC. This codes for CASSQDEPSGGCVGLEQYV.

In this sample, this clonotype turned up a few times. The chain recombines TRBV29-1 with TRBJ2-7; 9 positions match TRBD2. Looked up from germline, CDR1 is SQVTM and CDR2 is ANQGSEA. J lost 4 bases, V lost 3 bases, and 4 bases had no gene match. The CDR3 loop spans 13 amino acids. CDR3 in amino acids: CSVDAGGDYEQYF. The CDR3 DNA reads TGCAGCGTTGATGCGGGAGGGGATTACGAGCAGTACTTC.

A remark on this clonotype: A read error may produce the germline difference seen at one junction end. The rearrangement uses TRBV19 and TRBJ1-5; 8 nucleotides align to TRBD1. This CDR3 contains 15 residues. Germline V gene lookup returns CDR1 LNHDA and CDR2 SQIVND (reference sequence). CDR3 nucleotides: TGTGCCAGTAGTATCGGCGTGACAGGGGCCGGATATAAGGCCTTT. It codes for CASSIGVTGAGYKAF.

This clonotype was observed a few times. J is TRBJ2-1 and V is TRBV5-1, with 14 bases lining up with TRBD2. The CDR3 runs 15 residues. Germline assignment: CDR1 SGHRS and CDR2 YFSETQ. V trimming: 3 bases; J trimming: 9 bases; junction bases outside the gene matches: 5. CDR3 in amino acids: CASSWTSGRLGEQFF. The CDR3 DNA reads TGCGCCAGCAGCTGGACTAGCGGGAGGCTAGGTGAGCAGTTCTTC.

The DNA of the CDR3 is TGTGCCACCAGCAGAGATATAGAGGGACAGGGACAAGAGACCCAGTACTTC. Its protein product is CATSRDIEGQGQETQYF. The gene calls are TRBV15 and TRBJ2-5; 9 nucleotides line up with TRBD1. Germline assignment: CDR1 LNHNV and CDR2 YYDKDF (reference sequence). There are 17 residues in the CDR3. After removal of 0 bases from V and 2 bases from J, the junction contained 7 bases not matched to a gene.

The chain carries TRBV7-6 and TRBJ1-1, with 7 bases matching TRBD1. This CDR3 is built from 14 residues. After removal of 5 bases from V and 1 base from J, the junction contained 4 bases not matched to a gene. CDR1 is SGHVS, CDR2 FNYEAQ, per germline. As DNA, the CDR3 is TGTGCCAGCAGCAGAGGGACAGCGAACACTGAAGCTTTCTTT. It translates to CASSRGTANTEAFF. The variable domain in full, completed from reference TRBV7-6 and TRBJ1-1, reads GAGVSQSPRYKVTKRGQDVALRCDPISGHVSLYWYRQALGQGPEFLTYFNYEAQQDKSGLPNDRFSAERPEGSISTLTIQRTEQRDSAMYRCASSRGTANTEAFFGQGTRLTVV.

This clonotype was detected only once. This rearrangement joins TRBV7-4 to TRBJ1-2, with no clear D. This CDR3 contains 18 residues. Trimming stripped 1 base from V and 0 bases from J, with 18 bases between. Germline values: CDR1 SGHVT, CDR2 SQSDAQ. In DNA form, the CDR3 reads TGTGCCAGCAGCTTAGGGTCTGGTGTCCCGGTATCTAACTATGGCTACACCTTC. It encodes CASSLGSGVPVSNYGYTF.

This clonotype was detected a few times. The chain uses TRBV27 and TRBJ2-7; D perhaps matches TRBD2 (6 bases). Per germline, CDR1 MNHEY and CDR2 SMNVEV (reference sequence). The V and J ends lost 6 bases and 6 bases respectively, with 12 bases between them. CDR3 length: 12 residues. This CDR3 reads CASRPRESEQYV. The CDR3 DNA sequence: TGTGCCAGCAGACCCCGGGAGTCCGAGCAGTACGTC.

V and J are TRBV7-6 and TRBJ2-7, with 12 bases aligning to TRBD1. V shed 5 bases, J shed 3 bases, and the junction held 5 bases outside the gene matches. Germline V gene sequence: CDR1 SGHVS, CDR2 FNYEAQ. The CDR3 consists of 15 residues. The chain's CDR3 is CASSSGTGGFYEQYF. CDR3 DNA: TGTGCCAGCAGCAGCGGGACAGGGGGCTTCTACGAGCAGTACTTC. The full variable domain, in which reference TRBV7-6 and TRBJ2-7 provide the parts outside the CDR3, is GAGVSQSPRYKVTKRGQDVALRCDPISGHVSLYWYRQALGQGPEFLTYFNYEAQQDKSGLPNDRFSAERPEGSISTLTIQRTEQRDSAMYRCASSSGTGGFYEQYFGPGTRLTVT.

This clonotype was seen ten or more times. The chain joins TRBV11-2 to TRBJ2-3; TRBD1 agrees at 7 bases. There are 16 residues in the CDR3. Per the germline V gene, CDR1 is SGHAT and CDR2 is FQNNGV. J was trimmed by 1 base and V by 4 bases; bases with no gene match: 8. CDR3 residues: CASSSWTGGGTDTQYF. CDR3 sequence (DNA): TGTGCCAGCAGCTCCTGGACAGGTGGCGGCACAGATACGCAGTATTTT. The full variable domain, completed using reference TRBV11-2 and TRBJ2-3, is EAGVAQSPRYKIIEKRQSVAFWCNPISGHATLYWYQQILGQGPKLLIQFQNNGVVDDSQLPKDRFSAERLKGVDSTLKIQPAKLEDSAVYLCASSSWTGGGTDTQYFGPGTRLTVL.

This clonotype was observed a few times. This chain links TRBV7-2 with TRBJ2-3; D gene unclear. This CDR3 is built from 11 residues. Trimming pared 2 bases from V and 8 bases from J, leaving 5 bases between. From germline, CDR1 is SGHTA and CDR2 FQGNSA. CDR3 region: CASSLSATQYF. The CDR3 DNA sequence: TGTGCCAGCAGCTTAAGTGCTACGCAGTATTTT. The variable domain in full, with the rest retrieved from reference TRBV7-2 and TRBJ2-3, is GAGVSQSPSNKVTEKGKDVELRCDPISGHTALYWYRQSLGQGLEFLIYFQGNSAPDKSGLPSDRFSAERTGGSVSTLTIQRTQQEDSAVYLCASSLSATQYFGPGTRLTVL.

This clonotype was observed a few times. The rearrangement joins TRBV12-3 or TRBV12-4 to TRBJ1-5; D is possibly TRBD1 (6 bases). The V end lost 6 bases, the J end lost 5 bases, and 14 bases lay between the germline ends. The CDR3 totals 14 residues. This chain's CDR3 is CASSWGGGHQPQHF. CDR3 nucleotides: TGTGCCAGCAGCTGGGGGGGGGGCCATCAGCCCCAGCATTTT.

In its sample, this clonotype was seen a few times. The J gene is TRBJ2-3, the V gene TRBV7-2, with TRBD2 matching over 13 bases. CDR3 size: 17 residues. Germline-derived CDR1 and CDR2 are SGHTA and FQGNSA. J lost 4 bases, V lost 4 bases, and 8 bases had no gene match. For the CDR3, the DNA is TGTGCCAGCAGCTCCGGACTAGCGGGGGTTTTTTCAGATACGCAGTATTTT. Amino acids: CASSSGLAGVFSDTQYF.

The DNA for the CDR3 is TGTGCCAGCAGCTTCACCGACTATGGGCAGTTCTTC. The encoded protein is CASSFTDYGQFF. V is TRBV7-2 and J is TRBJ2-1, with D possibly matching TRBD2 (5 bases). Germline loops: CDR1 SGHTA, CDR2 FQGNSA. V was clipped by 3 bases and J by 12 bases, with 12 bases between them. This CDR3 is built from 12 residues.